What follows are 11 T cell receptor beta chains derived from one specimen sequenced in a study of T-cell reconstitution after alpha-beta-depleted transplantation in children. The library targeted TCRbeta and was prepared with unique molecular identifiers. TCRdb independently ran MiXCR on the PCR reads; one entry per CDR3 protein. The sample has 300,000 to 400,000 distinct CDR3 sequences, over 20% seen once. This specimen was PBMCs, mostly from graft donor cells, taken 180 days after TCRalphabeta/CD19-depleted stem cell transplant. Receptor source: a male patient younger than 18 who had a stem cell transplant for acute lymphoblastic leukemia, so the T cells may come from the graft donor.

This clonotype was found a few times. The V call is TRBV9, the J call TRBJ2-3, with D tentatively TRBD1 or TRBD2 (5 bases each). The germline CDR1 and CDR2 sequences are SGDLS and YYNGEE. Between the trimmed V and J ends, which lost 4 bases and 8 bases, there was a span of 11 bases. The CDR3 has 12 residues. The CDR3 reads CASSREGSTQYF. The CDR3 DNA is TGTGCCAGCAGCAGAGAGGGGAGTACGCAGTATTTT.

The CDR3 coding sequence is TGTGCCATCAGTCCTAGCTCCTACAATGAGCAGTTCTTC. Residues: CAISPSSYNEQFF. V usage is TRBV10-3 and J usage is TRBJ2-1; D not resolved. Germline CDR1 reads ENHRY; CDR2 reads SYGVKD. There are 13 residues in the CDR3. Trimming took off 5 bases at V and 0 bases at J, with 5 bases between the two ends.

The chain combines TRBV7-9 with TRBJ2-7; D gene uncertain. Germline lookup yields CDR1 SEHNR and CDR2 FQNEAQ (reference sequence). The germline V and J ends were trimmed by 5 bases and 2 bases, with 10 bases remaining between them. This CDR3 is 13 amino acids long. The CDR3 reads CASSPPATYEQYF. Written as DNA, the CDR3 is TGTGCCAGCAGCCCCCCAGCAACCTACGAGCAGTACTTC.

This clonotype turned up a few times. V usage is TRBV5-1 and J usage is TRBJ2-1; TRBD2 matches at 8 bases. The V gene end was trimmed by 1 base and the J gene end by 5 bases; junction bases not matched to a gene: 8. Germline-derived CDR1 and CDR2 are SGHRS and YFSETQ. The CDR3 has 16 residues. CDR3 nucleotide sequence: TGCGCCAGCAGCTTGCGGAGCGGGAGCTGGGACAATGAGCAGTTCTTC. It translates to CASSLRSGSWDNEQFF.

This clonotype came up a few times. The gene calls are TRBV9 and TRBJ1-5, with D perhaps matching TRBD1 (6 bases). This CDR3 spans 16 amino acids. V was trimmed by 4 bases and J by 0 bases, leaving 14 bases between them. Germline CDR1 is SGDLS and CDR2 is YYNGEE. The CDR3: CASSRTGSDSNQPQHF. The CDR3 DNA follows: TGTGCCAGCAGCAGAACAGGGTCAGATAGCAATCAGCCCCAGCATTTT.

The chain couples TRBV7-8 to TRBJ2-2; 8 bases are shared with TRBD2. The germline gives CDR1 SGHVS, CDR2 FQNEAQ. The trim removed 6 bases at V and 4 bases at J, leaving 10 bases unmatched. This CDR3 has 16 amino acids. The CDR3 region is CASRFRAGVGTGELFF. CDR3 DNA: TGTGCCAGCAGGTTCCGAGCGGGAGTGGGCACCGGGGAGCTGTTTTTT.

This clonotype was detected only a few times. This sequence joins TRBV6-1 and TRBJ2-3; D is possibly TRBD1 or TRBD2 (6 bases each). CDR3 size: 13 residues. V lost 7 bases to trimming and J lost 3 bases, with 11 bases between them. Germline CDR1 is MNHNS and CDR2 is SASEGT. The CDR3 DNA reads TGTGCCAGCACGGGGGCGTTGACAGATACGCAGTATTTT. Translated, it gives CASTGALTDTQYF.

The table lists this clonotype with a few counts. The chain joins TRBV20-1 to TRBJ2-3; 7 nucleotides align to TRBD2. The CDR3 has 17 residues. Germline V gene data show CDR1 as DFQATT and CDR2 as SNEGSKA (reference sequence). Germline trimming cut 2 bases from V and 1 base from J; bases unmatched to any gene: 12. CDR3 sequence reads: CSARRGGGLTGTDTQYF. CDR3 DNA sequence: TGCAGTGCTAGACGCGGGGGAGGTCTAACCGGCACAGATACGCAGTATTTT.

This clonotype was seen a handful of times. The CDR3 region has the DNA TGTGCCAGCAGCTTAGTCCAATACAGGGGTGGCACTGAAGCTTTCTTT. Amino acids: CASSLVQYRGGTEAFF. The rearrangement links TRBV7-6 to TRBJ1-1; TRBD1 matches 7 bases. V gave up 1 base and J gave up 4 bases; unmatched junction bases: 9. Germline CDR1 is SGHVS and CDR2 is FNYEAQ. The CDR3 is made up of 16 amino acids.

This clonotype came up a few times. The chain carries TRBV12-3 or TRBV12-4 and TRBJ2-5, with D perhaps TRBD2 (5 bases). Between the trimmed V and J ends, which lost 6 bases and 9 bases, there was a span of 17 bases. CDR3 length: 13 amino acids. CDR3 residues: CASRASPSGSQYF. The CDR3 nucleotides are TGTGCCAGCAGGGCTAGCCCCTCCGGGTCCCAGTACTTC.

This clonotype was observed a handful of times. The rearrangement links TRBV5-1 to TRBJ2-7; possible D gene TRBD1, 5 bases. V lost 3 bases to trimming and J lost 3 bases, with 13 bases between them. Germline CDR1 SGHRS, CDR2 YFSETQ. The CDR3 covers 14 residues. CDR3 in amino acids: CASSYSQVNYEQYF. CDR3 in DNA: TGCGCCAGCAGCTACTCACAGGTAAACTACGAGCAGTACTTC.